The 29 T cell receptor beta chains listed next were all sequenced from one sample in a study of T cell responses to AZD1222 COVID-19 vaccine. The data were produced by immunoSEQ multiplex PCR, yet TCRdb's version contains in-frame clones alone and is incomplete. The sample has about 140,000 clones; 85% to 90% are singletons. Sample: peripheral blood, taken on day 0 of AZD1222 vaccination. These receptors all come from an adult in good health.

This sequence joins TRBV18 and TRBJ2-5; the D gene is possibly TRBD1 (5 bases). Germline loops: CDR1 KGHSH, CDR2 LQKENI. CDR3 length: 15 amino acids. V was shortened by 3 bases and J by 2 bases, with 13 bases between the two germline ends. CDR3 amino acids: CASSPKLQAQETQYF. Written as DNA, the CDR3 is TGTGCCAGCTCACCCAAGTTACAGGCTCAAGAGACCCAGTACTTC.

The chain carries TRBV6-4 and TRBJ1-5; D gene ambiguous. Germline CDR1 and CDR2: MRHNA and SNTAGT. The CDR3 covers 17 residues. Between the trimmed V and J ends, which lost 5 bases and 0 bases, there was a span of 17 bases. Here the CDR3 reads CASSSKTIPLSNQPQHF. Here the CDR3 DNA reads TGTGCCAGCAGTTCAAAAACCATTCCCCTTAGCAATCAGCCCCAGCATTTT.

In this sample, this clone turned up once. V is TRBV9 and J is TRBJ1-5; 11 bases agree with TRBD1. The CDR3 is 15 amino acids. CDR1 and CDR2 (germline): SGDLS, YYNGEE. Trimming removed 4 bases from V and 8 bases from J; junction bases left unmatched: 8. CDR3 in amino acids: CASSTGQGVKEPQHF. CDR3 in DNA: TGTGCCAGCAGCACGGGACAGGGGGTGAAGGAGCCCCAGCATTTT.

This chain uses TRBV3-1 (or the pseudogene TRBV3-2) with TRBJ1-1, with a possible D match to TRBD1 (5 bases). V was shortened by 2 bases and J by 4 bases, with 11 bases between the two germline ends. There are 14 residues in the CDR3. Per germline, CDR1 LGHDT and CDR2 YNNKEL (reference sequence). The CDR3 DNA is TGTGCCAGCAGCCAACGAGGAGGGGCCACTGAAGCTTTCTTT. Its protein product is CASSQRGGATEAFF.

The V gene is TRBV5-1, the J gene TRBJ2-4, with TRBD1 as a possible D gene (6 bases). In germline, CDR1 is SGHRS, CDR2 YFSETQ. Deletions cut 0 bases from V and 5 bases from J, with 9 bases between. CDR3 length: 14 residues. CDR3 protein: CASSLVAGENIQYF. For the CDR3, the DNA is TGCGCCAGCAGCTTGGTGGCAGGGGAAAACATTCAGTACTTC.

This sequence joins TRBV18 and TRBJ2-2; 9 nucleotides line up with TRBD1. CDR3 size: 15 residues. The J segment lost 5 bases and the V segment lost 2 bases, leaving 3 bases of the junction unmatched. Germline V gene sequence: CDR1 KGHSH, CDR2 LQKENI. The CDR3 region is CASSPGTGKTGELFF. The DNA for the CDR3 is TGTGCCAGCTCACCAGGGACAGGGAAGACCGGGGAGCTGTTTTTT.

This chain uses TRBV6-2 or TRBV6-3 with TRBJ1-2; TRBD1 matches 7 bases. The germline V gene has CDR1 MNHEY and CDR2 SVGEGT. CDR3 length: 14 amino acids. J gave up 7 bases and V 2 bases, and 7 bases lay outside the gene matches. The CDR3 here is CASSYATGPGGYTF. In DNA, the CDR3 is TGTGCCAGCAGTTACGCGACAGGGCCTGGTGGCTACACCTTC.

This chain joins TRBV3-1 (or the pseudogene TRBV3-2) and TRBJ1-1; D unresolved. The length of the CDR3 is 12 residues. The germline gives CDR1 LGHDT, CDR2 YNNKEL (reference sequence). V lost 3 bases and J 3 bases, leaving 5 bases between the germline ends. The CDR3 nucleotides read TGTGCCAGCAGCCAGAAGCACACTGAAGCTTTCTTT. This sequence encodes CASSQKHTEAFF.

This chain uses TRBV2 with TRBJ2-7; D is unresolved. V was pared by 7 bases and J by 5 bases, with 9 bases between. The CDR3 length is 11 residues. CDR1 and CDR2 (germline): SNHLY, FYNNEI. Here the CDR3 DNA reads TGTGCCAGCATTACGCAGGACGAGCAGTACTTC. Its translation is CASITQDEQYF.

The chain couples TRBV5-1 to TRBJ2-7; 7 bases are shared with TRBD2. V lost 5 bases to trimming and J lost 5 bases; unmatched junction nucleotides: 7. Germline-derived CDR1 and CDR2 are SGHRS and YFSETQ. The CDR3 sequence is 13 residues long. CDR3 nucleotides: TGCGCCAGCAGTTTGACGGGAGGCAACGAGCAGTACTTC. This translates into CASSLTGGNEQYF.

This chain links TRBV14 with TRBJ1-2; TRBD1 matches 8 bases. The CDR3 totals 15 residues. CDR1 and CDR2 from the germline V gene are SGHDN and FVKESK. The J segment lost 7 bases and the V segment lost 4 bases, leaving 11 bases of the junction unmatched. CDR3 amino acids: CASSPAPATGAGYTF. Written as DNA, the CDR3 is TGTGCCAGCAGCCCGGCCCCGGCGACAGGGGCTGGCTACACCTTC.

This clone showed up just a few times. The genes are TRBV24-1 and TRBJ2-3; TRBD1 might be the D (6 bases). This CDR3 is built from 15 residues. Trimming left V 3 bases short and J 2 bases short, with 11 bases between. Looked up from germline, CDR1 is KGHDR and CDR2 is SFDVKD. The CDR3 region is CATSDPGTPTDTQYF. The CDR3, as DNA: TGTGCCACCAGTGATCCCGGGACACCCACAGATACGCAGTATTTT.

The rearrangement joins TRBV28 to TRBJ1-1; D uncertain. V was trimmed by 5 bases and J by 4 bases, leaving 17 bases between them. This CDR3 contains 15 residues. Germline values: CDR1 MDHEN, CDR2 SYDVKM. Here the CDR3 DNA reads TGTGCCAGCAGTCCCCCCGACAATGTCGTCACTGAAGCTTTCTTT. It yields the protein CASSPPDNVVTEAFF.

The gene calls are TRBV9 and TRBJ2-2; D call uncertain. The CDR3 spans 13 residues. Germline CDR1 reads SGDLS; CDR2 reads YYNGEE. The germline V and J ends were trimmed by 4 bases and 2 bases, with 6 bases remaining between them. CDR3 sequence: CASSRLNTGELFF. In DNA, the CDR3 is TGTGCCAGCAGCCGCTTAAACACCGGGGAGCTGTTTTTT.

The chain joins TRBV7-9 to TRBJ2-7; 7 bases fit TRBD2. The CDR3 consists of 16 residues. V was pared by 1 base and J by 5 bases, with 11 bases of the junction left unmatched. Germline-derived CDR1 and CDR2 are SEHNR and FQNEAQ (reference sequence). CDR3 in amino acids: CASSLDIGLVGNEQYF. The CDR3 bases are TGTGCCAGCAGCTTAGATATTGGACTAGTTGGCAACGAGCAGTACTTC.

The V call is TRBV6-5, the J call TRBJ2-5; 7 nucleotides align to TRBD1. Germline CDR1 is MNHEY and CDR2 is SVGAGI. The length of the CDR3 is 13 residues. V was clipped by 6 bases and J by 3 bases; unmatched bases: 4. CDR3 sequence: CASRRQGEETQYF. The CDR3 nucleotides are TGTGCCAGCAGAAGACAGGGTGAAGAGACCCAGTACTTC.

The chain recombines TRBV14 with TRBJ2-7; D gene unclear. This CDR3 is built from 12 residues. V was cut by 1 base and J by 6 bases, with 7 bases left in between. Germline V lookup: CDR1 SGHDN, CDR2 FVKESK. The CDR3 sequence is CASSQGRSEQYF. CDR3 nucleotides: TGTGCCAGCAGCCAAGGTCGATCCGAGCAGTACTTC. Supplemented by reference TRBV14 and TRBJ2-7, the full variable domain reads EAGVTQFPSHSVIEKGQTVTLRCDPISGHDNLYWYRRVMGKEIKFLLHFVKESKQDESGMPNNRFLAERTGGTYSTLKVQPAELEDSGVYFCASSQGRSEQYFGPGTRLTVT.

V and J are TRBV28 and TRBJ1-4; D might be TRBD1 (5 bases). Per germline, CDR1 MDHEN and CDR2 SYDVKM. This CDR3 region has 13 residues. The germline V and J ends were trimmed by 10 bases and 3 bases, with 12 bases remaining between them. The CDR3 protein is CATRRGSNEKLFF. The CDR3 region has the DNA TGTGCCACCCGCCGGGGCTCTAATGAAAAACTGTTTTTT. Drawing the rest from reference TRBV28 and TRBJ1-4, the complete variable domain is DVKVTQSSRYLVKRTGEKVFLECVQDMDHENMFWYRQDPGLGLRLIYFSYDVKMKEKGDIPEGYSVSREKKERFSLILESASTNQTSMYLCATRRGSNEKLFFGSGTQLSVL.

V and J are TRBV7-9 and TRBJ2-2; 8 bases agree with TRBD1. The V gene's germline CDR1 is SEHNR and CDR2 FQNEAQ (reference sequence). The CDR3 spans 16 residues. Trimming cost V 7 bases and J 4 bases; bases outside gene matches: 11. CDR3 in DNA: TGTGCCAGCAACCGGCCCCGAGACAGGGGCACCGGGGAGCTGTTTTTT. It specifies CASNRPRDRGTGELFF.

This clone was detected a few times. This chain joins TRBV27 and TRBJ1-1; D ambiguous. Germline assignment: CDR1 MNHEY and CDR2 SMNVEV (reference sequence). V lost 7 bases and J lost 2, with 5 bases in between. The CDR3 sequence is 11 residues long. The chain's CDR3 is CASISNTEAFF. The CDR3 region has the DNA TGTGCCAGCATTTCTAACACTGAAGCTTTCTTT.

Only a few counts were recorded for this clone. The sample has other DNA sequences that encode this CDR3 too. This sequence joins TRBV19 and TRBJ2-1; D call uncertain. The CDR3 runs 13 residues. CDR1 is LNHDA, CDR2 SQIVND, per germline (reference sequence). V lost 0 bases and J 3 bases, leaving 3 bases between the germline ends. DNA of the CDR3: TGTGCCAGTAGTATAGATATCTACAATGAGCAGTTCTTC. Protein: CASSIDIYNEQFF.

The chain couples TRBV3-1 (or the pseudogene TRBV3-2) to TRBJ1-1; tentatively, D is TRBD1 (6 bases). The germline V gene has CDR1 LGHDT and CDR2 YNNKEL (reference sequence). V gave up 6 bases and J gave up 1 base, with 9 bases separating them. The CDR3 has 13 amino acids. CDR3 bases: TGTGCCAGCAGGGAGACAGGGAACACTGAAGCTTTCTTT. Amino acids: CASRETGNTEAFF.

The rearrangement links TRBV28 to TRBJ2-7; TRBD2 matches 8 bases. The CDR3 is made up of 17 amino acids. From germline, CDR1 is MDHEN and CDR2 SYDVKM. V shed 3 bases and J 3 bases; nucleotides not matched to a gene: 13. CDR3 protein: CASSFNAGGSDNYEQYF. DNA of the CDR3: TGTGCCAGCAGTTTTAATGCGGGAGGTTCTGATAACTACGAGCAGTACTTC. The full variable domain, its missing parts supplied by reference TRBV28 and TRBJ2-7, is DVKVTQSSRYLVKRTGEKVFLECVQDMDHENMFWYRQDPGLGLRLIYFSYDVKMKEKGDIPEGYSVSREKKERFSLILESASTNQTSMYLCASSFNAGGSDNYEQYFGPGTRLTVT.

The V and J genes are TRBV28 and TRBJ1-5; no firm D call. V lost 8 bases to trimming and J lost 6 bases, with 8 bases between them. From germline, CDR1 is MDHEN and CDR2 SYDVKM. The CDR3 runs to 11 residues. CDR3 protein: CASGNPQPQHF. CDR3 DNA: TGTGCCAGCGGGAACCCTCAGCCCCAGCATTTT.

This clone was found a few times. This rearrangement joins TRBV27 to TRBJ1-5, with 8 bases aligning to TRBD1. Per the germline V gene, CDR1 is MNHEY and CDR2 is SMNVEV (reference sequence). The V gene end was trimmed by 3 bases and the J gene end by 2 bases; junction bases not matched to a gene: 3. The CDR3 totals 15 residues. The CDR3 sequence: CASSFLTGGNQPQHF. The CDR3 DNA is TGTGCCAGCAGTTTCTTGACAGGGGGCAATCAGCCCCAGCATTTT.

The rearrangement uses TRBV6-6 and TRBJ2-2; 12 bases map to TRBD1. Germline CDR1 reads MNHNY; CDR2 reads SVGAGI (reference sequence). This CDR3 spans 14 amino acids. J lost 7 bases, V lost 6 bases, and 3 bases had no gene match. Here the CDR3 reads CASRGQGADGELFF. CDR3 bases: TGTGCCAGCAGGGGACAGGGGGCCGACGGGGAGCTGTTTTTT.

This chain uses TRBV30 with TRBJ1-1, with D possibly matching TRBD1 (5 bases). Trimming pared 8 bases from V and 3 bases from J, leaving 16 bases between. Germline CDR1 reads GTSNPN; CDR2 reads SVGIG (reference sequence). This CDR3 has 13 amino acids. In DNA form, the CDR3 reads TGTGCCCACACCCCGGGGACGGACACTGAAGCTTTCTTT. Residues: CAHTPGTDTEAFF.

This sequence joins TRBV5-4 and TRBJ2-4; 7 positions agree with TRBD2. Trimming took 5 bases from V and 7 from J; bases not matched to a gene: 12. Germline lookup yields CDR1 SGHNT and CDR2 YYREEE (reference sequence). This CDR3 comprises 15 residues. The CDR3 nucleotides are TGTGCCAGCAGTCGGGGAGGGGACGGAGGGAACATTCAGTACTTC. This codes for CASSRGGDGGNIQYF.

The chain carries TRBV18 and TRBJ2-7; D may be TRBD2 (6 bases). Germline CDR1 reads KGHSH; CDR2 reads LQKENI. This CDR3 comprises 14 residues. Trimming pared 3 bases from V and 1 base from J, leaving 10 bases between. Here the CDR3 reads CASSPGGTSYEQYF. As DNA, the CDR3 is TGTGCCAGCTCACCCGGCGGGACTTCCTACGAGCAGTACTTC. The full variable domain, with the rest looked up from reference TRBV18 and TRBJ2-7, is NAGVMQNPRHLVRRRGQEARLRCSPMKGHSHVYWYRQLPEEGLKFMVYLQKENIIDESGMPKERFSAEFPKEGPSILRIQQVVRGDSAAYFCASSPGGTSYEQYFGPGTRLTVT.